This TCR beta chain appears in the sequencing data of a study of blood T cell repertoires in COVID-19. Study-level background: Some COVID-19 samples were acute and others convalescent; all came from the United States, Italy and Spain.

Germline V gene lookup returns CDR1 GTSNPN and CDR2 SVGIG (reference sequence). With V trimmed by 7 bases and J by 0 bases, 8 bases remained unmatched. The CDR3 is 14 residues long. In the authors' workflow: Estimation of nucleated cell counts was performed using reference gene primer amplification. Sequencing was performed with immunoSEQ multiplex PCR; in TCRdb, only in-frame clones are kept and a portion is missing. V and J calls plus clone size are reproduced from that table; the DNA served to infer D and trimming. Here the sample spans roughly 200,000 clones, around 83% being singletons. The J gene is TRBJ1-1, the V gene TRBV30; 7 nucleotides match TRBD1. The receptor comes from an elderly woman with acute or convalescent COVID-19. The sample comprised peripheral blood. Here the CDR3 reads CASGTVYMNTEAFF. CDR3 nucleotides: TGTGCCTCCGGGACAGTCTATATGAACACTGAAGCTTTCTTT.